One sample yielded the 27 T cell receptor beta chains listed below, sequenced in a study of blood T cell repertoires in COVID-19. Some clones are missing from TCRdb's copy, which holds only in-frame ones; the method was immunoSEQ multiplex PCR. The sample includes 400,000 to 450,000 clones, roughly 88% of them seen just once. Material: peripheral blood. The receptor set was obtained from a woman aged 25 to 39 with active or convalescent COVID-19.

This sequence joins TRBV19 and TRBJ1-1; tentatively, D is TRBD1 (5 bases). Germline CDR1 and CDR2: LNHDA and SQIVND (reference sequence). CDR3 length: 12 residues. V was pared by 4 bases and J by 6 bases, with 9 bases between. CDR3 in amino acids: CASSRTISEAFF. CDR3 DNA sequence: TGTGCCAGTAGTAGGACAATCTCTGAAGCTTTCTTT. Filled out from reference TRBV19 and TRBJ1-1, the complete variable domain reads DGGITQSPKYLFRKEGQNVTLSCEQNLNHDAMYWYRQDPGQGLRLIYYSQIVNDFQKGDIAEGYSVSREKKESFPLTVTSAQKNPTAFYLCASSRTISEAFFGQGTRLTVV.

This clone was seen once. The V and J genes are TRBV5-5 and TRBJ1-1, with D tentatively TRBD1 (5 bases). Trimming shortened V by 6 bases and J by 3 bases, and 12 bases separated the two germline ends. The CDR3 is 13 residues long. Germline lookup yields CDR1 SGHKS and CDR2 YYEKEE (reference sequence). The CDR3 is CASNLLGDTEAFF. Written as DNA, the CDR3 is TGTGCCAGCAACCTCCTAGGGGACACTGAAGCTTTCTTT.

V usage is TRBV11-2 and J usage is TRBJ2-7; perhaps TRBD1 as D (5 bases). V dropped 3 bases and J dropped 0 bases, with 12 bases sitting between them. Germline lookup yields CDR1 SGHAT and CDR2 FQNNGV. The length of the CDR3 is 15 residues. The CDR3 region has the DNA TGTGCCAGCAGCTTCTTCCAGGGAAGCTCCTACGAGCAGTACTTC. This codes for CASSFFQGSSYEQYF.

This rearrangement joins TRBV5-1 to TRBJ1-3; D ambiguous. CDR1 SGHRS and CDR2 YFSETQ come from the germline V gene. This CDR3 is built from 15 residues. Trimming shortened V by 4 bases and J by 0 bases, and 11 bases separated the two germline ends. In DNA form, the CDR3 reads TGCGCCAGCAGCCAAGAATTCAGCTCTGGAAACACCATATATTTT. It is translated as CASSQEFSSGNTIYF.

Regarding this clone: Other nucleotide sequences from this sample produce the same CDR3. The chain recombines TRBV3-1 (or the pseudogene TRBV3-2) with TRBJ1-1, with 8 bases aligning to TRBD1. This CDR3 spans 14 amino acids. From germline, CDR1 is LGHDT and CDR2 YNNKEL (reference sequence). Trimming removed 3 bases from V and 4 bases from J; junction bases left unmatched: 4. The CDR3 protein is CASSQGTGGTEAFF. The CDR3 DNA is TGTGCCAGCAGCCAGGGAACAGGGGGCACTGAAGCTTTCTTT.

The J gene is TRBJ2-3, the V gene TRBV4-1; no firm D call. The CDR3 is 13 residues long. Trimming took off 1 base at V and 6 bases at J, with 8 bases between the two ends. The germline gives CDR1 MGHRA, CDR2 YSYEKL. The CDR3 DNA follows: TGCGCCAGCAGCCAAGCCCCCGGGGATACGCAGTATTTT. Its protein is CASSQAPGDTQYF.

This sequence joins TRBV12-5 and TRBJ1-1, with D possibly TRBD1 on 6 matching bases. V was clipped by 5 bases and J by 3 bases, with 19 bases between them. Germline V lookup: CDR1 LGHNT, CDR2 FRNRAP. The CDR3 spans 16 residues. The CDR3 is CASGPNTGPWDTEAFF. Here the CDR3 DNA reads TGTGCTAGTGGTCCGAATACAGGGCCGTGGGACACTGAAGCTTTCTTT.

This chain links TRBV19 with TRBJ1-1, with D perhaps matching TRBD1 (6 bases). V was clipped by 0 bases and J by 1 base, with 15 bases between them. From germline, CDR1 is LNHDA and CDR2 SQIVND (reference sequence). CDR3 length equals 17 residues. CDR3 loop: CASSIDRGGPGNTEAFF. The DNA for the CDR3 is TGTGCCAGTAGTATAGATCGGGGGGGGCCAGGGAACACTGAAGCTTTCTTT.

The chain has TRBV30 and TRBJ1-4; D gene ambiguous. The V and J ends lost 2 bases and 4 bases respectively, with 8 bases between them. This CDR3 has 13 amino acids. Germline assignment: CDR1 GTSNPN and CDR2 SVGIG (reference sequence). The CDR3 reads CAWSNSFNEKLFF. CDR3 coding DNA: TGTGCCTGGAGTAATTCTTTTAATGAAAAACTGTTTTTT.

This sequence joins TRBV11-3 and TRBJ1-1; a weak D match, TRBD1 (6 bases). V gave up 4 bases and J gave up 6 bases, with 12 bases separating them. Germline V CDR1 and CDR2: SGHNT, YENEEA. This CDR3 contains 13 residues. The CDR3 sequence: CASSSDSDAEAFF. As DNA, the CDR3 is TGTGCCAGCAGCTCGGACAGTGACGCTGAAGCTTTCTTT.

This clone was detected only a few times. V is TRBV7-9 and J is TRBJ1-6; TRBD1 matches at 7 bases. The CDR3 extends over 14 amino acids. V shed 5 bases and J 4 bases; nucleotides not matched to a gene: 2. CDR1 is SEHNR and CDR2 is FQNEAQ in the germline V gene (reference sequence). CDR3 DNA: TGTGCCAGCAGCCAGGGACAGTATAATTCACCCCTCCACTTT. As protein: CASSQGQYNSPLHF.

The CDR3 loop is CASSLPNLQGTNTEAFF. As DNA, the CDR3 is TGTGCCAGCAGCTTACCTAATCTTCAGGGGACAAACACTGAAGCTTTCTTT. The chain carries TRBV11-2 and TRBJ1-1, with D perhaps TRBD1 (6 bases). This CDR3 has 17 amino acids. CDR1 and CDR2 from the germline V gene are SGHAT and FQNNGV. Trimming pared 2 bases from V and 2 bases from J, leaving 18 bases between. The full variable domain, with the rest looked up from reference TRBV11-2 and TRBJ1-1, is EAGVAQSPRYKIIEKRQSVAFWCNPISGHATLYWYQQILGQGPKLLIQFQNNGVVDDSQLPKDRFSAERLKGVDSTLKIQPAKLEDSAVYLCASSLPNLQGTNTEAFFGQGTRLTVV.

This chain joins TRBV10-2 and TRBJ2-1, with unresolved D. The CDR3 is 11 residues long. From germline, CDR1 is WSHSY and CDR2 SAAADI. V was pared by 2 bases and J by 9 bases, with 5 bases between. CDR3 loop: CASSENGEQFF. CDR3 sequence (DNA): TGCGCCAGCAGTGAGAACGGTGAGCAGTTCTTC.

J is TRBJ2-7 and V is TRBV7-6; 7 bases fit TRBD1. CDR1 and CDR2 from the germline V gene are SGHVS and FNYEAQ. The CDR3 length is 15 residues. V dropped 2 bases and J dropped 2; count of bases not matched to a gene: 6. CDR3 sequence (DNA): TGTGCCAGCAGCTTATCGGTTGGGACAGCCTACGAGCAGTACTTC. Protein: CASSLSVGTAYEQYF.

The V and J genes are TRBV6-5 and TRBJ1-1; maybe TRBD1 (6 bases). CDR3 length equals 13 residues. The germline V gene has CDR1 MNHEY and CDR2 SVGAGI. V shed 7 bases and J shed 2 bases, with 11 bases lying between them. This CDR3 reads CASNQGFNTEAFF. In DNA form, the CDR3 reads TGTGCCAGCAACCAGGGGTTCAACACTGAAGCTTTCTTT.

This clone was detected a few times. The rearrangement links TRBV5-6 to TRBJ2-6, with D perhaps TRBD1 (5 bases). There are 15 residues in the CDR3. V was shortened by 5 bases and J by 0 bases, with 9 bases between the two germline ends. Germline CDR1 is SGHDT and CDR2 is YYEEEE. The CDR3 DNA follows: TGTGCCAGCAGACGACAGCTCTCTGGGGCCAACGTCCTGACTTTC. It translates to CASRRQLSGANVLTF.

There are a few counts of this clone. The chain employs TRBV5-4 and TRBJ2-4, with TRBD2 matching 8 bases. Per germline, CDR1 SGHNT and CDR2 YYREEE (reference sequence). The CDR3 consists of 15 residues. With 9 bases clipped from V and 0 bases from J, the junction kept 8 bases outside the gene matches. The CDR3 bases are TGTGCCACGGACGGGGGGGACCTAGCCAAAAACATTCAGTACTTC. Amino acid sequence: CATDGGDLAKNIQYF.

This chain connects TRBV4-1 to TRBJ2-2; TRBD1 agrees at 11 bases. The CDR3 consists of 16 residues. CDR1 and CDR2 from the germline V gene are MGHRA and YSYEKL. Trimming took 4 bases from V and 8 from J; bases not matched to a gene: 9. The CDR3 DNA reads as TGCGCCAGCAGCCTTTTCTCGGACAGGGGGCTAGGGGAGCTGTTTTTT. It is translated as CASSLFSDRGLGELFF.

The chain uses TRBV19 and TRBJ1-1; D is uncertain. The germline V gene has CDR1 LNHDA and CDR2 SQIVND (reference sequence). Between the trimmed V and J ends, which lost 10 bases and 6 bases, there was a span of 18 bases. CDR3 length equals 13 residues. The CDR3 sequence: CATRTSGVSEAFF. The CDR3 coding sequence is TGTGCCACCCGAACCTCTGGAGTCTCTGAAGCTTTCTTT.

The chain couples TRBV5-8 to TRBJ2-2; 7 bases align to TRBD2. The junction had 3 bases not matched to a gene; V was cut back by 1 base and J by 6 bases. Per germline, CDR1 SGHTS and CDR2 YDEGEE. This CDR3 region has 14 residues. DNA for the CDR3: TGTGCCAGCAGCTTGTTCGCGGGGGCCGGGGAGCTGTTTTTT. Translated: CASSLFAGAGELFF. The full variable domain, with the rest looked up from reference TRBV5-8 and TRBJ2-2, is EAGVTQSPTHLIKTRGQQATLRCSPISGHTSVYWYQQALGLGLQFLLWYDEGEERNRGNFPPRFSGRQFPNYSSELNVNALELEDSALYLCASSLFAGAGELFFGEGSRLTVL.

The chain is built from TRBV7-8 and TRBJ1-4, with D hard to call. The CDR3 extends over 16 amino acids. The V end lost 5 bases, the J end lost 3 bases, and 16 bases lay between the germline ends. The germline CDR1 and CDR2 sequences are SGHVS and FQNEAQ. DNA of the CDR3: TGTGCCAGCAGCCCCAGTCGGGGTTTATCTAATGAAAAACTGTTTTTT. Residues: CASSPSRGLSNEKLFF.

J is TRBJ1-3 and V is TRBV28, with D uncertain. Germline V CDR1 and CDR2: MDHEN, SYDVKM. Trimming shortened V by 7 bases and J by 1 base, and 5 bases separated the two germline ends. The CDR3 sequence is 12 residues long. Here the CDR3 DNA reads TGTGCCAGCACTAGGTCTGGAAACACCATATATTTT. This sequence encodes CASTRSGNTIYF. Full variable domain (remainder filled in from reference TRBV28 and TRBJ1-3): DVKVTQSSRYLVKRTGEKVFLECVQDMDHENMFWYRQDPGLGLRLIYFSYDVKMKEKGDIPEGYSVSREKKERFSLILESASTNQTSMYLCASTRSGNTIYFGEGSWLTVV.

This clone was seen just once. The genes are TRBV4-1 and TRBJ2-1, with 10 nucleotides matching TRBD2. CDR1 MGHRA and CDR2 YSYEKL come from the germline V gene. After removal of 6 bases from V and 7 bases from J, the junction contained 3 bases not matched to a gene. This CDR3 spans 13 amino acids. CDR3 nucleotide sequence: TGCGCCAGCAGGGCTAGCGGGAGTAATGAGCAGTTCTTC. Residues: CASRASGSNEQFF.

This chain uses TRBV6-5 with TRBJ1-1, with 9 bases identical to TRBD1. After removal of 6 bases from V and 5 bases from J, the junction contained 10 bases not matched to a gene. The CDR3 is 15 amino acids. Looked up from germline, CDR1 is MNHEY and CDR2 is SVGAGI. As DNA, the CDR3 is TGTGCCAGCAGCCTTCCGGGACAGGGCGGGACTGAAGCTTTCTTT. Translating gives CASSLPGQGGTEAFF.

The V and J genes are TRBV12-3 or TRBV12-4 and TRBJ1-6; D ambiguous. The CDR3 is made up of 13 amino acids. V was clipped by 4 bases and J by 9 bases, with 10 bases between them. This CDR3 is CASSYDRSSPLHF. The CDR3 nucleotides are TGTGCCAGCAGTTATGATAGAAGTTCACCCCTCCACTTT.

The chain links TRBV7-9 to TRBJ1-2, with D possibly matching TRBD1 (6 bases). V lost 1 base and J lost 6, with 12 bases in between. CDR3 length equals 14 residues. Germline V gene data show CDR1 as SEHNR and CDR2 as FQNEAQ (reference sequence). CDR3 DNA sequence: TGTGCCAGCAGCTTAGTAGGGGCAGGGGATGGCTACACCTTC. Its translation is CASSLVGAGDGYTF.

The gene calls are TRBV2 and TRBJ2-7; weak D call: TRBD1 (6 bases). Germline V gene sequence: CDR1 SNHLY, CDR2 FYNNEI. The CDR3 is 13 amino acids. V gave up 8 bases and J gave up 0 bases, with 11 bases separating them. CDR3: CASGQGPSYEQYF. CDR3 DNA sequence: TGTGCCAGCGGGCAGGGGCCCTCCTACGAGCAGTACTTC.